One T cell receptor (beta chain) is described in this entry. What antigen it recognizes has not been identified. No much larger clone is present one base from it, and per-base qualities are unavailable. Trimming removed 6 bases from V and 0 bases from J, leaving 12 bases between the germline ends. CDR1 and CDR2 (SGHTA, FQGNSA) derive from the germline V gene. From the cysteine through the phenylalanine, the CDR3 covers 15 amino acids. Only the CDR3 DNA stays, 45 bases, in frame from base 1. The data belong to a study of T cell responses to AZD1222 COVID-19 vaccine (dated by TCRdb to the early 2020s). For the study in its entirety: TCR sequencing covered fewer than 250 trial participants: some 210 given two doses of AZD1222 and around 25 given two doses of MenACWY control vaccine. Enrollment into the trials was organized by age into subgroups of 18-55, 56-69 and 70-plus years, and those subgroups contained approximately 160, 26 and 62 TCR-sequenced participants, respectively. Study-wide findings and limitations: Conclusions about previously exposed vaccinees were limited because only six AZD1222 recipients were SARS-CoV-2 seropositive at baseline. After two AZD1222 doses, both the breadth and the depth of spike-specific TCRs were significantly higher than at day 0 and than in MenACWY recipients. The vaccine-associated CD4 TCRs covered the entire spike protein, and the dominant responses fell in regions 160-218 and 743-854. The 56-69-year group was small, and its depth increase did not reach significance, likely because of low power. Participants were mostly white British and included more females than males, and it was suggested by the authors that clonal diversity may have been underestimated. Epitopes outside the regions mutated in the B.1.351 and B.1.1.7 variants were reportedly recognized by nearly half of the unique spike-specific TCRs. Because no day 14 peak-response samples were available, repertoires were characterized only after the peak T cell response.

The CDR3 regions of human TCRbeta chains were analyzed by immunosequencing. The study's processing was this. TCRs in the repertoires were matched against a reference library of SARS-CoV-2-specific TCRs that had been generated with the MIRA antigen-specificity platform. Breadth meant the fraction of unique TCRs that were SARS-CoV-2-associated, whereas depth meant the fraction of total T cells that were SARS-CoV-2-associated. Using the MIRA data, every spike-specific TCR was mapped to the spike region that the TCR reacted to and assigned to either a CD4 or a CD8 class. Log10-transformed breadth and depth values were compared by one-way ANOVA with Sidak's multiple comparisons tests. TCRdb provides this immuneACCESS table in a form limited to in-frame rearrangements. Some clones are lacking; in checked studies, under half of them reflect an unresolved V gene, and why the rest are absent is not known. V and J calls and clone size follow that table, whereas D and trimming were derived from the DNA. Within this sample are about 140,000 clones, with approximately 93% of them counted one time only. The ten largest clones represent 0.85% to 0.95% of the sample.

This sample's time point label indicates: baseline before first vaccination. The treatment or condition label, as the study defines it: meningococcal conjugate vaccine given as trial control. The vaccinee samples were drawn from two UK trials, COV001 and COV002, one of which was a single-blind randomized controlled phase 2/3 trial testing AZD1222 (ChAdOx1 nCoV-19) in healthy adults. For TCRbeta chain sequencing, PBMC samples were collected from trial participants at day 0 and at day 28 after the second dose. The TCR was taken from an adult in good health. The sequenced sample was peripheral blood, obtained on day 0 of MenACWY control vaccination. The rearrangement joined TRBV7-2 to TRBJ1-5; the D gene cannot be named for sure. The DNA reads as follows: TGTGCCAGCAGACGGACCGGAGATAGCAATCAGCCCCAGCATTTT. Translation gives CASRRTGDSNQPQHF.